Listed below are T cell receptor beta chains from one sample, sequenced in a study of Graves' ophthalmopathy and Graves' hyperthyroidism. TCRdb used MiXCR to reprocess the multiplex PCR reads, holding one entry per CDR3 protein. The table records about 1.1 million distinct CDR3 sequences, about 38% of them present only once. The sample was peripheral blood or thyroid tissue (not recorded which). These receptors came from an adult man with Graves' hyperthyroidism. Both conserved end residues are part of each CDR3.

J | V | CDR3
TRBJ2-7 | TRBV5-6 | CASSFARDRRSYEQYF
TRBJ1-3 | TRBV12-3/TRBV12-4 | CASSRRKLGLGNTIYF
TRBJ2-7 | TRBV5-1 | CASSFDGTREQYF
TRBJ1-5 | TRBV24-1 | CATSDTRGIGLQPQHF
TRBJ1-5 | TRBV6-2/TRBV6-3 | CASRFDRDQPQHF
TRBJ2-2 | TRBV5-1 | CASSVNTGELSF
TRBJ2-7 | TRBV5-1 | CASSLVTRTDSGEQYF
TRBJ2-7 | TRBV10-1 | CASNYGTYEQYF
TRBJ2-2 | TRBV12-3/TRBV12-4 | CASSLVGTVNTGELFF
TRBJ1-5 | TRBV25-1 | CASSVYRQGTNQPQHF
TRBJ2-7 | TRBV4-1 | CASSSATSYEQYF
TRBJ2-6 | TRBV4-1 | CASSQDIYGTGGTSGANVLTF
TRBJ2-2 | TRBV6-2/TRBV6-3 | CASREENTGELFF
TRBJ1-1 | TRBV4-3 | CASSQEDDGTEAFF
TRBJ1-2 | TRBV7-9 | CASTLNARGYGYTF
TRBJ2-7 | TRBV5-1 | CASSLASTAEQYF
TRBJ2-5 | TRBV12-3/TRBV12-4 | CASSFGQEETQYF
TRBJ2-6 | TRBV2 | CASSKTGGMGANVLTF
TRBJ1-2 | TRBV7-9 | CASSFLGGQGYYTF
TRBJ1-1 | TRBV4-1 | CASSPTLGANTEAFF
TRBJ1-1 | TRBV10-3 | CAIKRAGNTEAFF
TRBJ1-1 | TRBV7-6 | CASSPLRGTEAFF
TRBJ1-2 | TRBV10-3 | CASRLWDPGTGHYGYTF
TRBJ1-4 | TRBV7-8 | CASSGMINFPTNEKLFF
TRBJ1-2 | TRBV4-2 | CASSQDQERSYTF
TRBJ2-7 | TRBV7-2 | CASSLEFYRNYEQYF
TRBJ2-5 | TRBV24-1 | CATSDFTGSGETQYF
TRBJ1-6 | TRBV6-1 | CASTKTGVYSPLHF
TRBJ2-7 | TRBV7-8 | CASSLAKQGEQYF
TRBJ1-2 | TRBV19 | CASSIRGGQGGGYTF
TRBJ2-5 | TRBV20-1 | CSASLAGVFQETQYF
TRBJ2-5 | TRBV15 | CATSVVGTGRETQYF
TRBJ1-1 | TRBV5-1 | CASSLVQGGPEAFF
TRBJ1-1 | TRBV29-1 | CSVRRNTEAFF
- | TRBV7-2 | CASSVGRGTSGLREQFF
TRBJ1-1 | TRBV7-2 | CASSPETGNTEAFF
TRBJ1-1 | TRBV7-9 | CASSFGGVGNTEAFF
TRBJ2-5 | TRBV20-1 | CSAVQRFQETQYF
TRBJ1-5 | TRBV29-1 | CSVERGQRQPQHF
TRBJ1-6 | TRBV7-8 | CASLYGSGSPLHF
TRBJ1-2 | TRBV6-2/TRBV6-3 | CASSYSICGYTF
TRBJ1-1 | TRBV7-2 | CASSQVGSGTEAFF
TRBJ2-7 | TRBV20-1 | CSARASGARYEQYF
TRBJ1-5 | TRBV29-1 | CSVVGTGRYQPQHF
TRBJ2-6 | TRBV19 | CASSPYSNSGANVLTF
TRBJ1-4 | TRBV7-9 | CASSLASRDRGHGTNEKLFF
TRBJ2-7 | TRBV25-1 | CASSPPARTYEQYF
TRBJ1-4 | TRBV6-1 | CASSGTTGETEKLFF
TRBJ2-2 | TRBV7-6 | CASSYETRTGELFF
TRBJ2-5 | TRBV4-3 | CASSHGTRGGETQYF
TRBJ2-1 | TRBV29-1 | CSVVPTGNEQFF
TRBJ2-5 | TRBV29-1 | CSLGGETQYF
TRBJ1-5 | TRBV6-6 | CASSYSTGDSNQPQHF
TRBJ2-2 | TRBV29-1 | CSVTRDRPNTGELFF
TRBJ2-7 | TRBV9 | CASSVGGAGGPYEQYF
TRBJ1-1 | TRBV7-9 | CASSLLGKNTEAFF
TRBJ2-7 | TRBV2 | CASSETGTNYEQYF
TRBJ1-3 | TRBV9 | CASSARSLESGNTIYF